These 15 T cell receptor beta chains originate from one sample sequenced in a study of blood T cell repertoires in COVID-19. The method was immunoSEQ multiplex PCR; TCRdb's version includes in-frame clones alone and lacks a portion of them. The table shows a few hundred thousand clones, with roughly 89% occurring only once. The sample was PBMCs or T cells enriched from blood (not recorded which). Every receptor here comes from a man younger than 35 with acute COVID-19.

The chain is built from TRBV28 and TRBJ1-4, with TRBD1 matching 8 bases. V lost 6 bases, J lost 2 bases, and 8 bases stayed unmatched. The germline V gene has CDR1 MDHEN and CDR2 SYDVKM. CDR3 length: 16 residues. The CDR3 nucleotides read TGTGCCAGCAGCACGGACAGGGTTATGACTAATGAAAAACTGTTTTTT. This translates into CASSTDRVMTNEKLFF.

CDR3 nucleotide sequence: TGCAGCGTTAATGGCCAATTCTCCTACAATGAGCAGTTCTTC. Encoded protein: CSVNGQFSYNEQFF. This rearrangement joins TRBV29-1 to TRBJ2-1, with D unclear. In germline, CDR1 is SQVTM, CDR2 ANQGSEA. Trimming took off 5 bases at V and 0 bases at J, with 11 bases between the two ends. The CDR3 is 14 amino acids.

This chain links TRBV30 with TRBJ1-1; D is unclear. This CDR3 is built from 19 residues. V was cut by 1 base and J by 6 bases, with 30 bases left in between. In germline, CDR1 is GTSNPN, CDR2 SVGIG (reference sequence). The CDR3 DNA is TGTGCCTGGAGTGGCAGGTCCCTACCTTGGGCAACCGCACTTGCTGAAGCTTTCTTT. It codes for CAWSGRSLPWATALAEAFF.

The V and J genes are TRBV19 and TRBJ1-2; the D gene is possibly TRBD1 (5 bases). In germline, CDR1 is LNHDA, CDR2 SQIVND (reference sequence). The ends were cut back, 2 bases at V and 7 bases at J, with 11 bases in the middle. The CDR3 is 13 residues long. The CDR3 coding sequence is TGTGCCAGTAGTATAAAGGGACTCACTGGCTACACCTTC. This sequence encodes CASSIKGLTGYTF.

V usage is TRBV3-1 (or the pseudogene TRBV3-2) and J usage is TRBJ2-7; TRBD1 is a possible D gene (5 bases). Trimming took off 2 bases at V and 4 bases at J, with 9 bases between the two ends. This CDR3 comprises 13 residues. Germline assignment: CDR1 LGHDT and CDR2 YNNKEL (reference sequence). CDR3 sequence reads: CASSQPDSYEQYF. Here the CDR3 DNA reads TGTGCCAGCAGCCAACCCGACAGTTACGAGCAGTACTTC.

The V gene is TRBV4-3, the J gene TRBJ1-3; possible D gene TRBD1, 6 bases. CDR3 length: 17 amino acids. V lost 0 bases and J lost 3, with 15 bases in between. The germline V gene has CDR1 LGHNA and CDR2 YSLEER. CDR3 sequence reads: CASSQELEGDYGNTIYF. The DNA of the CDR3 is TGCGCCAGCAGCCAAGAGCTAGAGGGGGATTATGGAAACACCATATATTTT.

The rearrangement links TRBV5-1 to TRBJ2-7; TRBD2 aligns across 13 bases. CDR3 length: 18 amino acids. From germline, CDR1 is SGHRS and CDR2 YFSETQ. V lost 2 bases, J lost 3 bases, and 11 bases stayed unmatched. The CDR3 is CASSLWTSGRVTDYEQYF. In DNA, the CDR3 is TGCGCCAGCAGCTTATGGACTAGCGGGAGAGTAACCGACTACGAGCAGTACTTC.

This chain uses TRBV10-2 with TRBJ2-5, with 7 bases aligning to TRBD2. Germline CDR1 and CDR2: WSHSY and SAAADI. V trimming: 7 bases; J trimming: 0 bases; junction bases outside the gene matches: 14. The CDR3 length is 17 residues. CDR3 in DNA: TGCGCCAGCATGGTCCAGGTTACTAGCGTATACCAAGAGACCCAGTACTTC. This gives the protein CASMVQVTSVYQETQYF.

This clone came up a few times. The V call is TRBV6-2 or TRBV6-3, the J call TRBJ2-5; D is unclear. This CDR3 is built from 11 residues. Trimming left V 6 bases short and J 3 bases short, with 5 bases between. Germline CDR1 reads MNHEY; CDR2 reads SVGEGT. CDR3 DNA sequence: TGTGCCAGCAGCCCCGAAGAGACCCAGTACTTC. Amino acid sequence: CASSPEETQYF.

The rearrangement uses TRBV4-3 and TRBJ2-4, with 10 bases fitting TRBD2. CDR1 is LGHNA and CDR2 is YSLEER in the germline V gene. The CDR3 contains 19 residues. The J segment lost 0 bases and the V segment lost 0 bases, leaving 8 bases of the junction unmatched. CDR3 loop: CASSQESWLAGAAKNIQYF. CDR3 bases: TGCGCCAGCAGCCAAGAAAGTTGGCTAGCGGGAGCAGCCAAAAACATTCAGTACTTC.

The CDR3 here is CASSQGTNTDTQYF. CDR3 in DNA: TGCGCCAGCAGCCAAGGGACTAACACAGATACGCAGTATTTT. The rearrangement joins TRBV4-1 to TRBJ2-3; maybe TRBD2 (6 bases). The length of the CDR3 is 14 residues. The V end was cut by 1 base, the J end by 2 bases, with 7 bases between. The germline gives CDR1 MGHRA, CDR2 YSYEKL.

The gene calls are TRBV9 and TRBJ1-5, with D uncertain. The germline V and J ends were trimmed by 4 bases and 2 bases, with 10 bases remaining between them. CDR3 length equals 14 residues. CDR1 and CDR2 (germline): SGDLS, YYNGEE. The CDR3, as DNA: TGTGCCAGCAGCTTAATGGGAGGCAATCAGCCCCAGCATTTT. Translated, it gives CASSLMGGNQPQHF. Using reference TRBV9 and TRBJ1-5 for the parts outside the CDR3, the full variable domain is DSGVTQTPKHLITATGQRVTLRCSPRSGDLSVYWYQQSLDQGLQFLIQYYNGEERAKGNILERFSAQQFPDLHSELNLSSLELGDSALYFCASSLMGGNQPQHFGDGTRLSIL.

This chain uses TRBV21-1 with TRBJ2-1; the table gives TRBD2 as D, unverified against the DNA. TRBV21-1 is a documented pseudogene. The length of the CDR3 is 17 residues. Here the CDR3 reads CASSKDREKGRNNEQFF. The CDR3 nucleotides are TGTGCCAGCAGCAAAGATAGGGAGAAGGGAAGGAACAATGAGCAGTTCTTC.

The V call is TRBV2, the J call TRBJ1-6; tentatively, D is TRBD1 (5 bases). CDR1 and CDR2 from the germline V gene are SNHLY and FYNNEI. Trimming shortened V by 7 bases and J by 13 bases, and 14 bases separated the two germline ends. The CDR3 runs to 12 residues. CDR3 region: CASIPGAGPLHF. CDR3 DNA: TGTGCCAGCATTCCAGGTGCAGGGCCCCTCCACTTT. The whole variable domain, remainder taken from reference TRBV2 and TRBJ1-6, is EPEVTQTPSHQVTQMGQEVILRCVPISNHLYFYWYRQILGQKVEFLVSFYNNEISEKSEIFDDQFSVERPDGSNFTLKIRSTKLEDSAMYFCASIPGAGPLHFGNGTRLTVT.

This chain connects TRBV28 to TRBJ1-5; TRBD1 matches 9 bases. Germline V CDR1 and CDR2: MDHEN, SYDVKM. V shed 3 bases, J shed 5 bases, and the junction held 11 bases outside the gene matches. The CDR3 spans 17 residues. This chain's CDR3 is CASSFQSRDRADQPQHF. CDR3 nucleotides: TGTGCCAGCAGTTTCCAGTCCCGGGACAGGGCCGATCAGCCCCAGCATTTT. The complete variable domain, with remaining parts taken from reference TRBV28 and TRBJ1-5, reads DVKVTQSSRYLVKRTGEKVFLECVQDMDHENMFWYRQDPGLGLRLIYFSYDVKMKEKGDIPEGYSVSREKKERFSLILESASTNQTSMYLCASSFQSRDRADQPQHFGDGTRLSIL.